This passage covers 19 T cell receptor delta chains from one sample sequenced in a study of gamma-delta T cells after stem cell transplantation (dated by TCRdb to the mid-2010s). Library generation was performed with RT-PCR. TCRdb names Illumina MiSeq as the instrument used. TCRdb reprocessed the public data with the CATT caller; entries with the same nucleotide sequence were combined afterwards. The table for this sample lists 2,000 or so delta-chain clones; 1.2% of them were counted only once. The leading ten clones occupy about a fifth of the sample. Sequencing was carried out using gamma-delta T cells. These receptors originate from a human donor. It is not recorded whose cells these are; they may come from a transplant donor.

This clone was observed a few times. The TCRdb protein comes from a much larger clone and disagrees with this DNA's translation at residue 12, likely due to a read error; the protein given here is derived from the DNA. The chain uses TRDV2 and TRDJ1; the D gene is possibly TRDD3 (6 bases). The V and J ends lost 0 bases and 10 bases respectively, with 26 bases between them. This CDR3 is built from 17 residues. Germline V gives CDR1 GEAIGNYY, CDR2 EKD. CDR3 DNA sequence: TGTGCCTGTGACACCGTTGGGCCGGGGGAACCGTACAACGGACTCATCTTT. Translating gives CACDTVGPGEPYNGLIF.

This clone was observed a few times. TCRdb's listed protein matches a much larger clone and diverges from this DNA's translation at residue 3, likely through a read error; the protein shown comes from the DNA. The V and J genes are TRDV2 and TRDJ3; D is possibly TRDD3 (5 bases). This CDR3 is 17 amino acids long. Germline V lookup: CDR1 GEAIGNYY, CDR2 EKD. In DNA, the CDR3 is TGTGCCCGTGACACTCCTGCCGGGGACTGGGACACCCGACAGATGTTTTTC. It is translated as CARDTPAGDWDTRQMFF.

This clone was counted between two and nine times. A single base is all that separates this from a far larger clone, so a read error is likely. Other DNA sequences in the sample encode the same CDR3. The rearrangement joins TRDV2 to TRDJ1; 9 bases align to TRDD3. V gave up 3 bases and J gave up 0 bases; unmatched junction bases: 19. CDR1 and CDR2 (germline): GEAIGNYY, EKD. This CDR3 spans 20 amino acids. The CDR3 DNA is TGTGCCTGTGACCCCCTAGTTGCTACTGGGGGAGAATCGTACACCGATAAACTCATCTTT. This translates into CACDPLVATGGESYTDKLIF.

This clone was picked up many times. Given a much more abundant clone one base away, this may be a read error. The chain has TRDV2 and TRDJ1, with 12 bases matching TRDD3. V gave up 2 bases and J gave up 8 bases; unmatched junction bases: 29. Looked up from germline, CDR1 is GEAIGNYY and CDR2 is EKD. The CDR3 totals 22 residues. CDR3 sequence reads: CACDKATPGGYDPPGAEGKLIF. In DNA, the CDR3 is TGTGCCTGTGACAAGGCCACGCCTGGGGGATACGACCCCCCCGGGGCAGAGGGCAAACTCATCTTT.

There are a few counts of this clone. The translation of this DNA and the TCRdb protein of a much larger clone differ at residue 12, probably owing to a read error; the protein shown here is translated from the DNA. The CDR3 region has the DNA TGTGCCTGTGACACCTTGCGTTTCTTGGGGGATGCGACCGATAAACTCATCTTT. This codes for CACDTLRFLGDATDKLIF. The chain combines TRDV2 with TRDJ1, with 8 bases that match TRDD3. Per the germline V gene, CDR1 is GEAIGNYY and CDR2 is EKD. After removal of 0 bases from V and 2 bases from J, the junction contained 13 bases not matched to a gene. There are 18 residues in the CDR3.

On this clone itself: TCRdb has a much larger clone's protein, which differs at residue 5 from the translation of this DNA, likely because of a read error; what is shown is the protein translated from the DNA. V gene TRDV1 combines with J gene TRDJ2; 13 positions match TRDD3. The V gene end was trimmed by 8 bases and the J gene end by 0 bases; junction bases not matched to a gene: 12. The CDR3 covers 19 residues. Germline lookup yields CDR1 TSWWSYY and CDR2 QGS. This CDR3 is CALTGTGGYVKPLTAQLFF. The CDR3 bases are TGTGCTCTTACAGGTACTGGGGGATACGTGAAACCTTTGACAGCACAACTCTTCTTT.

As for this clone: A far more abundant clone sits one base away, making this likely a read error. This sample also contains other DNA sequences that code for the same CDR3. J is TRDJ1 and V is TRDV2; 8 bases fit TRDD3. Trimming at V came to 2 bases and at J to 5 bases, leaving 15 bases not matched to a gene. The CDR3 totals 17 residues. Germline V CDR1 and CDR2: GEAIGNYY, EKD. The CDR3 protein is CACDIIGLGEVSDKLIF. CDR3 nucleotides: TGTGCCTGTGACATAATAGGGCTGGGGGAGGTCTCTGATAAACTCATCTTT.

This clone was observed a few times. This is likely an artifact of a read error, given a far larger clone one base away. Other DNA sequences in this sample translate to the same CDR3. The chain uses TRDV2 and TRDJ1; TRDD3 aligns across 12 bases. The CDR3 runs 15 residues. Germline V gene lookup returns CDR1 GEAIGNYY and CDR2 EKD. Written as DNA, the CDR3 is TGTGCCTGCGACTCTATACTGGGGGATACCGCTAAACTCATCTTT. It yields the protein CACDSILGDTAKLIF.

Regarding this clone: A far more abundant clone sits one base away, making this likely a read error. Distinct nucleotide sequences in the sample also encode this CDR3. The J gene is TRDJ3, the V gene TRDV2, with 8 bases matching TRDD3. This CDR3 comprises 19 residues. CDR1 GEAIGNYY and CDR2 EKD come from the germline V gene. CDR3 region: CACDTATGGISWDTRQMFF. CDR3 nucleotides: TGTGCCTGTGACACCGCAACTGGGGGTATTTCCTGGGACACTCGACAGATGTTTTTC.

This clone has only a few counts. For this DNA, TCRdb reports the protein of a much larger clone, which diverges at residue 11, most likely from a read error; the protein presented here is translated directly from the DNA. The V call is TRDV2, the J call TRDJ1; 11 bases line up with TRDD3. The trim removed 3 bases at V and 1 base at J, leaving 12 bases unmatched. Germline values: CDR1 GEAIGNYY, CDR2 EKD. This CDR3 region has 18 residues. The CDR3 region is CACDRLVLGDNLTDKLIF. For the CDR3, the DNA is TGTGCCTGTGACCGTTTGGTACTGGGGGATAACCTCACCGATAAACTCATCTTT.

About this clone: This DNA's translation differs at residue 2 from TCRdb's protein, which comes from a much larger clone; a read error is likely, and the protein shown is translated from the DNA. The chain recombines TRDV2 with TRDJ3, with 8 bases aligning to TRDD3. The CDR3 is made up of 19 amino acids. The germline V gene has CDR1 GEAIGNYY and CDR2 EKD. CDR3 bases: TGTTCCTGTGACACCGCTGGGGGACTCCACTCCTGGGACACCCGACAGATGTTTTTC. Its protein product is CSCDTAGGLHSWDTRQMFF.

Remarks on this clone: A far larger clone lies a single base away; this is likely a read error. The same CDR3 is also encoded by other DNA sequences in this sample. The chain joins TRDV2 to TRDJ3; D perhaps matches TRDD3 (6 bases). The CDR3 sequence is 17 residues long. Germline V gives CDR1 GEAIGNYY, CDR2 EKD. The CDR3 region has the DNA TGTGCCTGTGACACTCCTGCCGGGGACTGGGACACCCGACAGATGTTCTTC. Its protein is CACDTPAGDWDTRQMFF.

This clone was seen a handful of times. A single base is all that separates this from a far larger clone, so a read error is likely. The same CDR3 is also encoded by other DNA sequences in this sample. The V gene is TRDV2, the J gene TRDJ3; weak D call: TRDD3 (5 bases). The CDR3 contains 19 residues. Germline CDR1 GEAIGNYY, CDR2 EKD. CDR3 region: CACDTPSSTGSWDTRQMFF. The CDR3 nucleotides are TGCGCCTGTGACACGCCAAGCTCAACTGGTTCCTGGGACACCCGACAGATGTTTTTC.

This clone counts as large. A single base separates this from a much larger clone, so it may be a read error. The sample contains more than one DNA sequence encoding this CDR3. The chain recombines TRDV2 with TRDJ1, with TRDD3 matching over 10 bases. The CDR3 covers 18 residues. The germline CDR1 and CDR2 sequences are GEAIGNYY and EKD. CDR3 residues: CACDTLSVLGDATDKLIF. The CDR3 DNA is TGCGCCTGTGACACCCTGTCCGTACTGGGGGATGCCACCGATAAACTCATCTTT.

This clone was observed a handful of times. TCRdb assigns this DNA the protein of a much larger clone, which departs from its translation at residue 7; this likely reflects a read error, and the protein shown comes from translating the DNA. CDR3 sequence (DNA): TGTGCCTGTGACGGGGTACCGAATGTCGGGGACACCCGACAGATGTTTTTC. Translated: CACDGVPNVGDTRQMFF. The V gene is TRDV2, the J gene TRDJ3; D is unclear. The CDR3 is 17 residues long. The germline V gene has CDR1 GEAIGNYY and CDR2 EKD. V dropped 3 bases and J dropped 5 bases, with 16 bases sitting between them.

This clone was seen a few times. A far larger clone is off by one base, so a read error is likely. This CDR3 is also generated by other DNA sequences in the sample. The CDR3 sequence is CACDIIQMGDTKAELIF. The CDR3 bases are TGTGCCTGTGACATAATTCAGATGGGGGACACTAAGGCAGAACTCATCTTT. The gene calls are TRDV2 and TRDJ1, with 7 bases aligning to TRDD3. Per the germline V gene, CDR1 is GEAIGNYY and CDR2 is EKD. This CDR3 contains 17 residues. With V trimmed by 2 bases and J by 9 bases, 20 bases remained unmatched.

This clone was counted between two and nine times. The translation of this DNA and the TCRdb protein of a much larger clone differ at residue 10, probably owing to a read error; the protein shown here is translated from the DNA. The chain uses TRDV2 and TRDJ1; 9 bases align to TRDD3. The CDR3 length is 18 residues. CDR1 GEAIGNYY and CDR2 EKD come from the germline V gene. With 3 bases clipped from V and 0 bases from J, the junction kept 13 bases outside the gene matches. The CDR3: CACDRVLGDCINTDKLIF. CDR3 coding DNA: TGTGCCTGTGACCGGGTACTGGGGGACTGCATCAACACCGATAAACTCATCTTT.

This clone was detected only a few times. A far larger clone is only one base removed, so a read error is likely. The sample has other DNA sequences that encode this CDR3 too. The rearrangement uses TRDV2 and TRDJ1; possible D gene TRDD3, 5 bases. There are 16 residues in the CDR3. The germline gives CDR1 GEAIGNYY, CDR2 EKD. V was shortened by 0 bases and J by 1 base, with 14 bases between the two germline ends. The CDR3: CACDTLGDTGTDKLIF. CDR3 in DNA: TGTGCCTGTGACACCCTGGGAGATACCGGCACCGATAAACTCATCTTT.

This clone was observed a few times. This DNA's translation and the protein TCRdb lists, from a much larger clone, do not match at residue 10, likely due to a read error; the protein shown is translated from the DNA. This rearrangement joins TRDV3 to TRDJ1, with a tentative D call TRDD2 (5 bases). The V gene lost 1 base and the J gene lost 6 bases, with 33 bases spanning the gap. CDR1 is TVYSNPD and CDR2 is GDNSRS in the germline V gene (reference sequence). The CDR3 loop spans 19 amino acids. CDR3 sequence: CAFNCPLPWRIRREYKLIF. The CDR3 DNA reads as TGTGCCTTTAATTGTCCCCTACCCTGGAGGATCCGACGTGAGTATAAACTCATCTTT.